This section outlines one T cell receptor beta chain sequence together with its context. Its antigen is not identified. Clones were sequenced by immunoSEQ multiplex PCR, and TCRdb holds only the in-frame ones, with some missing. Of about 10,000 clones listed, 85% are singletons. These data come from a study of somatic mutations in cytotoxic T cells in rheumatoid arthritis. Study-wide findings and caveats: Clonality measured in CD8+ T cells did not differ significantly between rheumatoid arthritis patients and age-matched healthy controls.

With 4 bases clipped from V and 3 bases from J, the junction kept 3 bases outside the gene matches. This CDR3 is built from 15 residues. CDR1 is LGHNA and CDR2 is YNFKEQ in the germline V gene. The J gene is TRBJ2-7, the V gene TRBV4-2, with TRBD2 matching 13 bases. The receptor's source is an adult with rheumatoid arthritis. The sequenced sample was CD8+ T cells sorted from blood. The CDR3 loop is CASSLGLAGDYEQYF. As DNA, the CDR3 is TGTGCCAGCAGCCTCGGACTAGCGGGAGACTACGAGCAGTACTTC.